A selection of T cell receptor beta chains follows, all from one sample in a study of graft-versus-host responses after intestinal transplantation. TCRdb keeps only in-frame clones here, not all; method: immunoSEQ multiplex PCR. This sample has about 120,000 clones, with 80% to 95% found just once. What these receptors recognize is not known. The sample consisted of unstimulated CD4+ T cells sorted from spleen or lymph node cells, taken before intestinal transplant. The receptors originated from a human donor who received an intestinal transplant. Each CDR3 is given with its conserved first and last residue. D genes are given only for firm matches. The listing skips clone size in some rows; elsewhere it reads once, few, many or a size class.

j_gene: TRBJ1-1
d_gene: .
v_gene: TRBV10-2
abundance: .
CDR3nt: TGCGCCAGCAGGGGTTTGGGGAAAGGCGACACTGAAGCTTTCTTT
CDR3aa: CASRGLGKGDTEAFF

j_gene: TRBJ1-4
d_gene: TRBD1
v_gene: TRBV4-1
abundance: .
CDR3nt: TGCGCCAGCAGCCAAGATCGGGACAGAGGAAGGGAAAAACTGTTTTTT
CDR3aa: CASSQDRDRGREKLFF

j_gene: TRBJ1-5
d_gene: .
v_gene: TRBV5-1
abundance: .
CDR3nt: TGCGCCAGCAGCTTGGTTGGGGAGTCGGGTCAGCCCCAGCATTTT
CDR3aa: CASSLVGESGQPQHF

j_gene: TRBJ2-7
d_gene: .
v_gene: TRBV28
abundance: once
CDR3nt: TGTGCCAGCAGTCAACCTCCGGGACGCTTCGAGCAGTACTTC
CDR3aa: CASSQPPGRFEQYF

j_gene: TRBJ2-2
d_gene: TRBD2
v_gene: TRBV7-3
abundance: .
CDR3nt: TGTGCCAGCAGCTTAACGACTAGCGGGAGTTCAACCGGGGAGCTGTTTTTT
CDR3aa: CASSLTTSGSSTGELFF

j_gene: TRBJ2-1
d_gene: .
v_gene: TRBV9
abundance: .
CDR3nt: TGTGCCAGCAGCGGCCGGGACAGGGCTTGGACTAGCGGAACCCTTGGACTTTACAATGAGCAGTTCTTC
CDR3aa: CASSGRDRAWTSGTLGLYNEQFF

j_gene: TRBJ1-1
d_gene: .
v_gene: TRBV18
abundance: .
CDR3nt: TGTGCCAGCTCACCGACCCTGAACACTGAAGCTTTCTTT
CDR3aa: CASSPTLNTEAFF

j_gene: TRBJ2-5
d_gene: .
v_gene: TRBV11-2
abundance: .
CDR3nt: TGTGCCAGCAGCTCTTTGCGGGGCGGAGAGACCCAGTACTTC
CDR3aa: CASSSLRGGETQYF

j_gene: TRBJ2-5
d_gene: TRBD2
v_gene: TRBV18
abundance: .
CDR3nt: TGTGCCAGCGAACTTTTAGCGGGAGGGAGCCAAGAGACCCAGTACTTC
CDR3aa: CASELLAGGSQETQYF

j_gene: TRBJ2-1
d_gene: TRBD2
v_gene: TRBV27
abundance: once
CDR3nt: TGTGCCAGCAGTCACGGGACTAGCGGGGTTTATGAGCAGTTCTTC
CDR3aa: CASSHGTSGVYEQFF

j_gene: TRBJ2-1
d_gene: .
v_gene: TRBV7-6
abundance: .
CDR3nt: TGTGCCAGCACCCCGCTAGGACACAATGAGCAGTTCTTC
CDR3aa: CASTPLGHNEQFF

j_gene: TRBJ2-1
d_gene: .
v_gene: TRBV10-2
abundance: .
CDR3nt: TGCGCCAGCAGTGAAAGGGGTGCGGGGAGCTCCTACAATGAGCAGTTCTTC
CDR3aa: CASSERGAGSSYNEQFF

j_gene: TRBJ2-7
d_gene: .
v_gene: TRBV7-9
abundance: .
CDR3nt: TGTGCCAGCACCTCGGGCGGGTCGAGCTCCTACGAGCAGTACTTC
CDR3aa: CASTSGGSSSYEQYF

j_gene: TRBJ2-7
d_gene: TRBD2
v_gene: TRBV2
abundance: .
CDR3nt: TGTGCCAGCAGTGTCGAAATGTTAAAGCGGGAGGTCTACGAGCAGTACTTC
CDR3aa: CASSVEMLKREVYEQYF

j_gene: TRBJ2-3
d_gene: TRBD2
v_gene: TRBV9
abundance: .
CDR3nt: TGTGCCAGCAGCGTAGCGCGGGGGGCGGATACGCAGTATTTT
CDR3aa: CASSVARGADTQYF

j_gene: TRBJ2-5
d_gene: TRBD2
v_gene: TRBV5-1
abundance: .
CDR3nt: TGCGCCAGCAGCCCGGGAGGGGCCCTGGAGACCCAGTACTTC
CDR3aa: CASSPGGALETQYF

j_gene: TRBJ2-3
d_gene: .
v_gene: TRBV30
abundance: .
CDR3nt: TGTGCCTGGAGTGTTGAGTGGCTAGTACCAGATACGCAGTATTTT
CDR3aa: CAWSVEWLVPDTQYF

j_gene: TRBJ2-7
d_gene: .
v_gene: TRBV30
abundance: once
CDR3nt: TGTGCCTGGAGTGGGGGCGAGCAGTACTTC
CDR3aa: CAWSGGEQYF

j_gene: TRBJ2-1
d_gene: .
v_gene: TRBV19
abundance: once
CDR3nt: TGTGCCAGTAGTATAGCCCCTGCTCTGCGCACGGTACATGAGCAGTTCTTC
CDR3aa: CASSIAPALRTVHEQFF

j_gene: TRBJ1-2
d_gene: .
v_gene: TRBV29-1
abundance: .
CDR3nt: TGCAGCGTTTCGGACAGTCCTTATGGCTACACCTTC
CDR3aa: CSVSDSPYGYTF

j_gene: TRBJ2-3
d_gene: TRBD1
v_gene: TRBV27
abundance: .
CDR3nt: TGTGCCAGCAGTACCCGGGACAGGGAAACAGATACGCAGTATTTT
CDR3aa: CASSTRDRETDTQYF

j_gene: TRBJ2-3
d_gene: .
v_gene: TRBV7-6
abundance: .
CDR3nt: TGTGCCAGCAGCCTTAGCGGAGGTGGGGCAGATACGCAGTATTTT
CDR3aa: CASSLSGGGADTQYF

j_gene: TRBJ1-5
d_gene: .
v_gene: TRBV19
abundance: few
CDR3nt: TGTGCCAGTAGTATCGGAGGGGCCCGTGATCAGCCCCAGCATTTT
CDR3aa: CASSIGGARDQPQHF

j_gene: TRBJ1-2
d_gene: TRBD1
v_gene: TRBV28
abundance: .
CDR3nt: TGTGCCAGCAGTCCCCCCGGGTACGCAGGGGGCGCGGAGAACACCTTC
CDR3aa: CASSPPGYAGGAENTF

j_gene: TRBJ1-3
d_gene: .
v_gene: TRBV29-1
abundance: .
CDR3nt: TGCAGCGCGAGGGGAAGGGGCTCTGGAAACACCATATATTTT
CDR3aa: CSARGRGSGNTIYF

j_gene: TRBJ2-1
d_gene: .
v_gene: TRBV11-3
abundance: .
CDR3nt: TGTGCCAGCAGCTTGTTTGCGACGGAGTACAATGAGCAGTTCTTC
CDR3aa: CASSLFATEYNEQFF

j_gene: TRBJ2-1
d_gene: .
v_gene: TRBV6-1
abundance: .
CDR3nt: TGTGCCAGCAGTGAAGTCCTAAGGGACCATCAGTTCTTC
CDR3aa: CASSEVLRDHQFF

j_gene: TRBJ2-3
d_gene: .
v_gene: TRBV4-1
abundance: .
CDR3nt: TGCGCCAGCAGCCAAGAGGGGAGACGCACAGATACGCAGTATTTT
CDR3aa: CASSQEGRRTDTQYF

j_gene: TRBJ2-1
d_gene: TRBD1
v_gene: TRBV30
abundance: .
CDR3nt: TGTGCCTGGAGTGGGACAGGGGTAAACAATGAGCAGTTCTTC
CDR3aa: CAWSGTGVNNEQFF

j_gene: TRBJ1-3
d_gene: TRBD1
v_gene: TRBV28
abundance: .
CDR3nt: TGTGCCAGCAGTTTACCCAGGGGGCAAGGAAACACCATATATTTT
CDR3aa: CASSLPRGQGNTIYF

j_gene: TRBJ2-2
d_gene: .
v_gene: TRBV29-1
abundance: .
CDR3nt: TGCAGCCACAAACAGAACACCGGGGAGCTGTTTTTT
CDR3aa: CSHKQNTGELFF

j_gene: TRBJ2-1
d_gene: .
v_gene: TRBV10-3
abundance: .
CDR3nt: TGTGCCGTCTCCGACTGGTCAGCGGGTTCTGGGCATGAGCAGTTCTTC
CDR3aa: CAVSDWSAGSGHEQFF

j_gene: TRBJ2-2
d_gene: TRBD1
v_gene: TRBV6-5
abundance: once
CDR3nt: TGTGCCTCTCAAGGGGACAGAGCGAACACCGGGGAGCTGTTTTTT
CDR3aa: CASQGDRANTGELFF

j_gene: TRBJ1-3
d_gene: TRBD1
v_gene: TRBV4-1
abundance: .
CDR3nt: TGCGCCAGCAGACCGATAGGACAGGGCCCTGAACTAACTGGAAACACCATATATTTT
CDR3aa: CASRPIGQGPELTGNTIYF

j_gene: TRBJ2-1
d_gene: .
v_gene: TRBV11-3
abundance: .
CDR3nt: TGTGCCAGCAGCTCCTCGATGGCCTACAATGAGCAGTTCTTC
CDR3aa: CASSSSMAYNEQFF

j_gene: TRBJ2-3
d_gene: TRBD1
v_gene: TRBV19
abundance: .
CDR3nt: TGTGCCAGTAGTATTGGGACAGGGGGCACAGATACGCAGTATTTT
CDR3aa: CASSIGTGGTDTQYF

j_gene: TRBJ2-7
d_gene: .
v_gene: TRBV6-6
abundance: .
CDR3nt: TGTGCCAGCAAGGCGGCGGGTACCGCCTACGAGCAGTACTTC
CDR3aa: CASKAAGTAYEQYF

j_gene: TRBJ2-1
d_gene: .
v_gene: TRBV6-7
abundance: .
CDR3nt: TGTGCCAGCAGCAACCAAAAAGGCCCCTTCGGCTCCTACAATGAGCAGTTCTTC
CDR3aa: CASSNQKGPFGSYNEQFF

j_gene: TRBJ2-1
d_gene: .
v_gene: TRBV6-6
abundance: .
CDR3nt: TGTGCCAGCAGCCCGGGACGGAGCTCCTACAATGAGCAGTTCTTC
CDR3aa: CASSPGRSSYNEQFF

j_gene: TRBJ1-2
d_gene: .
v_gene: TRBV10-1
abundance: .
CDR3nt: TGCGCCAGCAGCCCTAGTGAGGACTATGGCTACACCTTC
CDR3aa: CASSPSEDYGYTF

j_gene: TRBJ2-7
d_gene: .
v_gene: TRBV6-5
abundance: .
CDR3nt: TGTGCCAGCAGTTACTCGAAACTTGGTCGATTTGAGCAGTACTTC
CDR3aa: CASSYSKLGRFEQYF

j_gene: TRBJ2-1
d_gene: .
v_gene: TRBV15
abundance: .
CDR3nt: TGTGCCACCAGCAGGAGCTACAATGAGCAGTTCTTC
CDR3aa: CATSRSYNEQFF

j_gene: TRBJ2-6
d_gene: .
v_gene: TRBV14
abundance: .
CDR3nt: TGTGCCAGCAGCCAAGAACAGGTCAGGAGATCGATACCTCTTAGGGCCAACGTCCTGACTTTC
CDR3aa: CASSQEQVRRSIPLRANVLTF

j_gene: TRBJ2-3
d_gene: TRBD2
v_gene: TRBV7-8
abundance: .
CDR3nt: TGTGCCAGCAGAATCTTAGGTCGGGGGGGGACAGATACGCAGTATTTT
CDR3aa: CASRILGRGGTDTQYF

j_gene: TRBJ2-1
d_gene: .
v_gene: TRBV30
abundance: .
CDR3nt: TGTGCCTCCCATTTCTACAATGAGCAGTTCTTC
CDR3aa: CASHFYNEQFF

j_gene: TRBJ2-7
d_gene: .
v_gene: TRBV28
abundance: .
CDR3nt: TGTGCCAGCCGACCGGACAAATACTACGAGCAGTACTTC
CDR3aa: CASRPDKYYEQYF

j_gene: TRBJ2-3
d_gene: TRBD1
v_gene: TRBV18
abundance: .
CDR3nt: TGTGCCAGCTCACCCGGGACAGGGTTGACAGATACGCAGTATTTT
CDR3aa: CASSPGTGLTDTQYF

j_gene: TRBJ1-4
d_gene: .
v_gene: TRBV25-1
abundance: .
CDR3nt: TGTGCCAGCAGTTTCTTAGGGGTCAAGGAAAAACTGTTTTTT
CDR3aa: CASSFLGVKEKLFF

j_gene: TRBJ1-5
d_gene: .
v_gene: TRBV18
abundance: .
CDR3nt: TGTGCCAGCTCACCACAGGGTTCTCAGCCCCAGCATTTT
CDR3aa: CASSPQGSQPQHF

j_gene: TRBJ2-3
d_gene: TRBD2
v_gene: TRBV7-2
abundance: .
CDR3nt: TGTGCCAGCAGCCACTATAGCGGGGAGAAGCAGTATTTT
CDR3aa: CASSHYSGEKQYF

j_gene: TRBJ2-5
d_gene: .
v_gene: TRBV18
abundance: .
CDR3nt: TGTGCCAGCTCACCAGGCCAAGAGACCCAGTACTTC
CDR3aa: CASSPGQETQYF

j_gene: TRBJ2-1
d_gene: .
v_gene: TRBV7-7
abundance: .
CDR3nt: TGTGCTAGCAGCCCCTTTCAGGGGGGGCGGAATGAGCAGTTCTTC
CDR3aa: CASSPFQGGRNEQFF

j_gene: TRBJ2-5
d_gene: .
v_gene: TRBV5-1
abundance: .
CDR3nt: TGCGCCAGCAGCCCGGGGACCCAACTAATGGAGACCCAGTACTTC
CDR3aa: CASSPGTQLMETQYF

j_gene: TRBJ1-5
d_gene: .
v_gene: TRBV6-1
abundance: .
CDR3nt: TGTGCCAGCAGTGAGGTATTTCTCAATCAGCCCCAGCATTTT
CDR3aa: CASSEVFLNQPQHF